The rows below give T cell receptor beta chains drawn from one sample of a study of shared clonotypes between healthy human individuals. Libraries were prepared by immunoSEQ multiplex PCR; TCRdb keeps only in-frame clonotypes and omits some of them. Among approximately 1.4 million clones listed, 95% to 99% were seen once. The sample comprised naive CD4+ T cells sorted from blood. The receptor source for this set is a man between 25 and 39 years old in good health. Both conserved end residues are part of each CDR3. Fields, in order: V gene, clone size, D gene, J gene, CDR3 DNA, CDR3 protein. D genes are given only for firm matches. Not every row has a clone size; where given, it reads once, few, many or a size class.

v_gene: TRBV28; abundance: NA; d_gene: TRBD1; j_gene: TRBJ1-5; CDR3nt: TGTGCCAGCAGACCCAACAGGGGGCAGGGTCAGCCCCAGCATTTT; CDR3aa: CASRPNRGQGQPQHF
v_gene: TRBV7-2; abundance: NA; d_gene: NA; j_gene: TRBJ2-1; CDR3nt: TGTGCCAGCAGCAGCCGGGGGGCGGGATATGAGCAGTTCTTC; CDR3aa: CASSSRGAGYEQFF
v_gene: TRBV2; abundance: NA; d_gene: NA; j_gene: TRBJ2-3; CDR3nt: TGTGCCAGCAGTGAGCTCGATACGCAGTATTTT; CDR3aa: CASSELDTQYF
v_gene: TRBV28; abundance: once; d_gene: NA; j_gene: TRBJ2-1; CDR3nt: TGTGCCAGCAGTATCCTACTTAGCTCCTACAATGAGCAGTTCTTC; CDR3aa: CASSILLSSYNEQFF
v_gene: TRBV20-1; abundance: once; d_gene: NA; j_gene: TRBJ2-7; CDR3nt: TGCAGTGCTAGTTCCAGATACGAGCAGTACTTC; CDR3aa: CSASSRYEQYF
v_gene: TRBV30; abundance: NA; d_gene: TRBD2; j_gene: TRBJ2-5; CDR3nt: TGTGCCTGGAAGATTGGACTAGCGGGAGGGCAGACCCAGTACTTC; CDR3aa: CAWKIGLAGGQTQYF
v_gene: TRBV11-2; abundance: NA; d_gene: NA; j_gene: TRBJ1-1; CDR3nt: TGTGCCAGCAGCTTTGGCCAGGGAAGGTCTGAAGCTTTCTTT; CDR3aa: CASSFGQGRSEAFF
v_gene: TRBV5-1; abundance: NA; d_gene: TRBD1; j_gene: TRBJ1-3; CDR3nt: TGCGCCAGCAGCACCGGACAGGGAACCTCTGGAAACACCATATATTTT; CDR3aa: CASSTGQGTSGNTIYF
v_gene: TRBV28; abundance: NA; d_gene: TRBD1; j_gene: TRBJ1-2; CDR3nt: TGTGCCAGCAGCTTCGGGGACAGATCCTACTATGGCTACACCTTC; CDR3aa: CASSFGDRSYYGYTF
v_gene: TRBV18; abundance: NA; d_gene: NA; j_gene: TRBJ2-1; CDR3nt: TGTGCCAGCTCACTCAGACAGTTCGCTACCTCGAGCTCCTACAATGAGCAGTTCTTC; CDR3aa: CASSLRQFATSSSYNEQFF
v_gene: TRBV30; abundance: NA; d_gene: NA; j_gene: TRBJ2-5; CDR3nt: TGTGCCTGGAGTGTACTCCTCCAAGAGACCCAGTACTTC; CDR3aa: CAWSVLLQETQYF
v_gene: TRBV5-5; abundance: NA; d_gene: NA; j_gene: TRBJ1-5; CDR3nt: TGTGCCAGCAGCTTGCTGATCAATCAGCCCCAGCATTTT; CDR3aa: CASSLLINQPQHF
v_gene: TRBV27; abundance: once; d_gene: TRBD2; j_gene: TRBJ2-7; CDR3nt: TGTGCCAGCAGTATCATCTTAGGGGCGGGAGGGCCTCGTGAGCAGTACTTC; CDR3aa: CASSIILGAGGPREQYF
v_gene: TRBV10-3; abundance: NA; d_gene: NA; j_gene: TRBJ2-7; CDR3nt: TGTGCCATCAGTGAGTCGACCATTTCACGGGTAGGCTCCTACGAGCAGTACTTC; CDR3aa: CAISESTISRVGSYEQYF
v_gene: TRBV7-8; abundance: NA; d_gene: NA; j_gene: TRBJ2-7; CDR3nt: TGTGCCAGCAGCCAAGAACGGGCCAACCCCTACGAGCAGTACTTC; CDR3aa: CASSQERANPYEQYF
v_gene: TRBV9; abundance: NA; d_gene: TRBD1; j_gene: TRBJ2-1; CDR3nt: TGTGCCAGCAGCGTAGCCGGCGGGACAGGCTACAATGAGCAGTTCTTC; CDR3aa: CASSVAGGTGYNEQFF
v_gene: TRBV18; abundance: NA; d_gene: NA; j_gene: TRBJ1-4; CDR3nt: TGTGCCAGCTCACCACAAATGCAGTCTGCAACTAATGAAAAACTGTTTTTT; CDR3aa: CASSPQMQSATNEKLFF